These T cell receptor beta chains were read from a single sample in a study of control samples from healthy donors and cancer patients. The method was immunoSEQ multiplex PCR; TCRdb's version includes in-frame clones alone and lacks a portion of them. The sample records 70,000 to 100,000 clones, around 90% being singletons. The sample was PBMCs. Receptors originate from an older woman with head and neck cancer. Both conserved end residues are part of each CDR3. Fields, in order: CDR3 length, J gene, D gene, clone size, V gene, CDR3 protein, CDR3 DNA. The D gene is left open where the match is weak. Clone size is given for some rows only: seen once, a few or many times, or a class if the clone is expanded.

length: 14
J: TRBJ2-1
D: TRBD2
size: once
V: TRBV6-5
CDR3: CASRVAGGVDEQFF
DNA: TGTGCCAGCAGGGTAGCGGGAGGTGTCGATGAGCAGTTCTTC

length: 15
J: TRBJ1-6
D: NA
size: NA
V: TRBV18
CDR3: CASSARQDDNSPLHF
DNA: TGTGCCAGCTCAGCTCGACAGGACGATAATTCACCCCTCCACTTT

length: 17
J: TRBJ1-4
D: NA
size: NA
V: TRBV5-1
CDR3: CASSLAVGTGTGSELFF
DNA: TGCGCCAGCAGCTTGGCCGTCGGGACCGGTACGGGTAGTGAACTGTTTTTT

length: 16
J: TRBJ2-7
D: TRBD2
size: NA
V: TRBV9
CDR3: CASSVGGSGISYEQYF
DNA: TGTGCCAGCAGCGTAGGAGGTAGCGGGATTTCCTACGAGCAGTACTTC

length: 14
J: TRBJ2-1
D: NA
size: NA
V: TRBV7-2
CDR3: CASSLRLDYNEQFF
DNA: TGTGCCAGCAGCCTTCGACTAGATTACAATGAGCAGTTCTTC

length: 15
J: TRBJ2-1
D: TRBD2
size: NA
V: TRBV29-1
CDR3: CSGLLAGGSYNEQFF
DNA: TGCAGCGGCCTACTAGCGGGAGGGTCTTACAATGAGCAGTTCTTC

length: 15
J: TRBJ2-7
D: TRBD2
size: once
V: TRBV5-1
CDR3: CASRPGTSETYEQYF
DNA: TGCGCCAGCAGACCTGGGACTAGCGAGACCTACGAGCAGTACTTC

length: 16
J: TRBJ2-7
D: NA
size: NA
V: TRBV19
CDR3: CASSPTGQFISYEQYF
DNA: TGTGCCAGTAGTCCAACGGGACAATTCATCTCCTACGAGCAGTACTTC

length: 15
J: TRBJ2-2
D: TRBD1
size: NA
V: TRBV6-5
CDR3: CASSYDRVDTGELFF
DNA: TGTGCCAGCAGTTATGACAGGGTTGACACCGGGGAGCTGTTTTTT

length: 15
J: TRBJ2-7
D: NA
size: NA
V: TRBV22-1
CDR3: CPGSALWDRGSEQYF
DNA: TGTCCTGGGAGCGCACTCTGGGACAGGGGGAGCGAGCAGTACTTC

length: 12
J: TRBJ2-3
D: NA
size: NA
V: TRBV5-4
CDR3: CASSFDTDTQYF
DNA: TGTGCCAGCAGCTTTGACACAGATACGCAGTATTTT

length: 18
J: TRBJ2-5
D: TRBD2
size: once
V: TRBV30
CDR3: CAWSGGLAARTYQETQYF
DNA: TGTGCCTGGAGTGGGGGACTAGCTGCCAGGACCTACCAAGAGACCCAGTACTTC

length: 14
J: TRBJ1-2
D: NA
size: NA
V: TRBV2
CDR3: CASMTEQANYGYTF
DNA: TGTGCCAGCATGACAGAGCAAGCTAACTATGGCTACACCTTC

length: 17
J: TRBJ1-3
D: TRBD1
size: NA
V: TRBV11-2
CDR3: CASSFITGGLYGNTIYF
DNA: TGTGCCAGCAGCTTTATAACAGGGGGACTGTATGGAAACACCATATATTTT

length: 16
J: TRBJ1-4
D: NA
size: NA
V: TRBV6-5
CDR3: CASSYSMSGVWEKLFF
DNA: TGTGCCAGCAGTTACTCGATGTCAGGGGTTTGGGAAAAACTGTTTTTT

length: 12
J: TRBJ1-2
D: TRBD1
size: NA
V: TRBV29-1
CDR3: CSGSNTGDGYTF
DNA: TGCAGCGGTAGTAATACAGGGGATGGCTACACCTTC

length: 13
J: TRBJ1-2
D: NA
size: NA
V: TRBV2
CDR3: CASSDREDYGYTF
DNA: TGTGCCAGCAGTGACAGGGAAGACTATGGCTACACCTTC

length: 17
J: TRBJ2-6
D: TRBD1
size: NA
V: TRBV19
CDR3: CASSFGTGSSGANVLTF
DNA: TGTGCCAGTAGTTTCGGGACAGGGAGCTCTGGGGCCAACGTCCTGACTTTC

length: 16
J: TRBJ1-3
D: NA
size: once
V: TRBV5-8
CDR3: CASSLGGKPTRHTIYF
DNA: TGTGCCAGCAGCTTGGGAGGCAAACCGACGCGCCACACCATATATTTT

length: 11
J: TRBJ2-5
D: NA
size: NA
V: TRBV7-2
CDR3: CASSALETQYF
DNA: TGTGCCAGCAGCGCATTAGAGACCCAGTACTTC

length: 18
J: TRBJ2-1
D: TRBD2
size: NA
V: TRBV20-1
CDR3: CSASRGSGRASSYNEQFF
DNA: TGCAGTGCTAGTCGGGGTAGCGGGAGGGCGAGCTCCTACAATGAGCAGTTCTTC

length: 15
J: TRBJ2-7
D: TRBD1
size: NA
V: TRBV7-6
CDR3: CASSLANPDRGEQYF
DNA: TGTGCCAGCAGCTTAGCTAACCCGGACAGGGGCGAGCAGTACTTC

length: 14
J: TRBJ1-3
D: NA
size: NA
V: TRBV2
CDR3: CASRGRNSGNTIYF
DNA: TGTGCCAGCAGGGGACGTAACTCTGGAAACACCATATATTTT

length: 15
J: TRBJ1-3
D: NA
size: NA
V: TRBV3-1/TRBV3-2
CDR3: CASSQMRGSGNTIYF
DNA: TGTGCCAGCAGCCAAATGAGGGGATCAGGAAACACCATATATTTT

length: 17
J: TRBJ2-3
D: TRBD2
size: NA
V: TRBV3-1/TRBV3-2
CDR3: CASSQDESSGRVDTQYF
DNA: TGTGCCAGCAGCCAAGATGAGTCTAGCGGGAGGGTGGATACGCAGTATTTT

length: 14
J: TRBJ2-2
D: NA
size: NA
V: TRBV11-2
CDR3: CASSLNVVTGELFF
DNA: TGTGCCAGCAGCTTAAACGTTGTCACCGGGGAGCTGTTTTTT

length: 16
J: TRBJ2-6
D: NA
size: NA
V: TRBV19
CDR3: CASRLNQYIGANVLTF
DNA: TGTGCCAGTAGACTTAATCAGTATATTGGGGCCAACGTCCTGACTTTC

length: 14
J: TRBJ2-2
D: NA
size: NA
V: TRBV21-1
CDR3: CASSRTLNTGELFF
DNA: TGTGCCAGCAGCCGGACACTGAACACCGGGGAGCTGTTTTTT

length: 16
J: TRBJ1-4
D: TRBD1
size: NA
V: TRBV30
CDR3: CAWSEGQASIYEKLFF
DNA: TGTGCCTGGAGTGAGGGACAGGCGAGTATCTATGAAAAACTGTTTTTT

length: 16
J: TRBJ2-1
D: TRBD2
size: once
V: TRBV19
CDR3: CASGSRVLAGPREQFF
DNA: TGTGCCAGTGGCTCCCGAGTACTAGCGGGCCCTCGTGAGCAGTTCTTC

length: 14
J: TRBJ1-4
D: TRBD1
size: NA
V: TRBV5-5
CDR3: CASSSDRGHEKLFF
DNA: TGTGCCAGCAGCTCTGACAGGGGGCATGAAAAACTGTTTTTT

length: 13
J: TRBJ2-3
D: NA
size: once
V: TRBV24-1
CDR3: CATSGGNTDTQYF
DNA: TGTGCCACCAGTGGGGGCAACACAGATACGCAGTATTTT

length: 16
J: TRBJ1-1
D: TRBD1
size: NA
V: TRBV18
CDR3: CASSPQRQGANTEAFF
DNA: TGTGCCAGCTCACCACAGAGACAGGGGGCGAACACTGAAGCTTTCTTT

length: 15
J: TRBJ2-7
D: TRBD1
size: NA
V: TRBV4-2
CDR3: CASSQAAGQGYEQYF
DNA: TGTGCCAGCAGCCAAGCGGCGGGACAGGGCTACGAGCAGTACTTC

length: 16
J: TRBJ2-1
D: NA
size: NA
V: TRBV6-4
CDR3: CASSDSGRSSVHEQFF
DNA: TGTGCCAGCAGTGACTCGGGTAGAAGCTCGGTACATGAGCAGTTCTTC

length: 15
J: TRBJ1-4
D: TRBD1
size: NA
V: TRBV25-1
CDR3: CASRDGQVGNEKLFF
DNA: TGTGCCAGCAGGGACGGACAGGTGGGGAATGAAAAACTGTTTTTT

length: 15
J: TRBJ2-5
D: TRBD2
size: NA
V: TRBV18
CDR3: CASSPVLAVKETQYF
DNA: TGTGCCAGCTCACCAGTCCTAGCGGTGAAAGAGACCCAGTACTTC

length: 11
J: TRBJ1-3
D: NA
size: NA
V: TRBV28
CDR3: CASRDSHTIYF
DNA: TGTGCCAGCAGGGATAGCCACACCATATATTTT

length: 13
J: TRBJ1-1
D: NA
size: once
V: TRBV27
CDR3: CASSYRAATEAFF
DNA: TGTGCCAGCAGTTACAGGGCTGCCACTGAAGCTTTCTTT

length: 16
J: TRBJ2-3
D: TRBD1
size: NA
V: TRBV3-1/TRBV3-2
CDR3: CASSQEGGQYTDTQYF
DNA: TGTGCCAGCAGCCAAGAAGGGGGACAGTACACAGATACGCAGTATTTT

length: 14
J: TRBJ1-2
D: TRBD1
size: NA
V: TRBV3-1/TRBV3-2
CDR3: CASSSQGFGYGYTF
DNA: TGTGCCAGCAGCTCACAGGGGTTTGGGTATGGCTACACCTTC

length: 13
J: TRBJ1-5
D: NA
size: once
V: TRBV28
CDR3: CASSSGGSQPQHF
DNA: TGTGCCAGCAGTTCGGGAGGGAGTCAGCCCCAGCATTTT

length: 15
J: TRBJ1-2
D: NA
size: NA
V: TRBV28
CDR3: CASSSSGREDYGYTF
DNA: TGTGCCAGCAGTTCCTCTGGGAGAGAGGACTATGGCTACACCTTC

length: 15
J: TRBJ2-1
D: TRBD2
size: once
V: TRBV19
CDR3: CASSITSGRAHEQFF
DNA: TGTGCCAGTAGTATAACTAGCGGGAGGGCCCATGAGCAGTTCTTC

length: 16
J: TRBJ2-7
D: TRBD2
size: NA
V: TRBV30
CDR3: CAWSVTPLAESYEQYF
DNA: TGTGCCTGGAGTGTTACCCCTCTAGCGGAGTCCTACGAGCAGTACTTC

length: 10
J: TRBJ2-7
D: NA
size: NA
V: TRBV20-1
CDR3: CSEGQDEQYF
DNA: TGCAGTGAGGGGCAAGACGAGCAGTACTTC

length: 16
J: TRBJ2-7
D: TRBD2
size: NA
V: TRBV28
CDR3: CASSSPDWTSPSEQYF
DNA: TGTGCCAGCAGTTCCCCCGATTGGACTAGTCCTTCGGAGCAGTACTTC

length: 14
J: TRBJ1-1
D: TRBD1
size: NA
V: TRBV12-5
CDR3: CASGQNRGSTEAFF
DNA: TGTGCTAGTGGCCAGAACAGGGGATCTACTGAAGCTTTCTTT

length: 13
J: TRBJ1-1
D: TRBD1
size: NA
V: TRBV7-8
CDR3: CASSIGTALTAFF
DNA: TGTGCCAGCAGCATCGGGACAGCGCTTACGGCTTTCTTT